These 27 T cell receptor beta chains were all obtained from the same sample, sequenced in a study of blood T cell repertoires in COVID-19. Sequencing used immunoSEQ multiplex PCR; TCRdb keeps in-frame clones, though not all of them. The data hold fewer than 250,000 clones, with 83% observed a single time. Sequences were obtained from PBMCs or T cells enriched from blood (not recorded which). These receptors were obtained from a woman between 35 and 50 years old who had been exposed to COVID-19.

The chain couples TRBV9 to TRBJ2-2, with D tentatively TRBD1 (6 bases). V was clipped by 7 bases and J by 4 bases, with 26 bases between them. The germline CDR1 and CDR2 sequences are SGDLS and YYNGEE. The CDR3 has 18 amino acids. CDR3 sequence: CASGPQGIGIGSTGELFF. CDR3 DNA: TGTGCCAGCGGACCACAGGGAATTGGGATCGGATCCACCGGGGAGCTGTTTTTT.

This sequence joins TRBV7-2 and TRBJ1-5; 11 bases map to TRBD1. This CDR3 has 15 residues. In germline, CDR1 is SGHTA, CDR2 FQGNSA. Trimming removed 5 bases from V and 6 bases from J; junction bases left unmatched: 6. The CDR3 coding sequence is TGTGCCAGCAGCCCCCTCGGGACAGGGGGTCAGCCCCAGCATTTT. This translates into CASSPLGTGGQPQHF.

The chain couples TRBV27 to TRBJ1-4, with D possibly being TRBD1 (5 bases). The V gene lost 6 bases and the J gene lost 5 bases, with 13 bases spanning the gap. CDR1 is MNHEY and CDR2 is SMNVEV in the germline V gene (reference sequence). The CDR3 sequence is 14 residues long. For the CDR3, the DNA is TGTGCCAGCAGCCCTAGCGGGGGGAATGAAAAACTGTTTTTT. Amino acids: CASSPSGGNEKLFF.

The V call is TRBV5-1, the J call TRBJ1-4; D perhaps matches TRBD1 (6 bases). Germline CDR1 SGHRS, CDR2 YFSETQ. V lost 2 bases to trimming and J lost 1 base, with 9 bases between them. CDR3 length equals 15 residues. In DNA, the CDR3 is TGCGCCAGCAGCTTACAGGGAAGAACTAATGAAAAACTGTTTTTT. Its protein is CASSLQGRTNEKLFF.

This chain joins TRBV27 and TRBJ1-1; D not certain. The V and J ends lost 3 bases and 3 bases respectively, with 11 bases between them. From germline, CDR1 is MNHEY and CDR2 SMNVEV (reference sequence). The CDR3 has 14 residues. DNA for the CDR3: TGTGCCAGCAGTTTGTCGGAGTTTGACACTGAAGCTTTCTTT. Translation: CASSLSEFDTEAFF.

The chain joins TRBV9 to TRBJ2-7; 9 bases are a match to TRBD2. The CDR3 has 15 residues. Trimming took 2 bases from V and 3 from J; bases not matched to a gene: 6. Germline loops: CDR1 SGDLS, CDR2 YYNGEE. CDR3 residues: CASSVGGTSIYEQYF. The CDR3 DNA follows: TGTGCCAGCAGCGTTGGCGGGACTAGCATCTACGAGCAGTACTTC.

This clone was seen a handful of times. The chain joins TRBV18 to TRBJ2-7; D remains ambiguous. The CDR3 consists of 14 residues. The germline V gene encodes CDR1 KGHSH and CDR2 LQKENI. V was clipped by 2 bases and J by 5 bases, with 13 bases between them. The CDR3 sequence is CASSPGIARDEQYF. CDR3 nucleotide sequence: TGTGCCAGCTCACCAGGTATCGCCCGGGACGAGCAGTACTTC.

The rearrangement links TRBV7-3 to TRBJ1-2, with D maybe TRBD1 (6 bases). The germline V gene encodes CDR1 SGHTA and CDR2 FQGTGA. The CDR3 is made up of 16 amino acids. With 5 bases removed from V and 1 base from J, the gap between germline ends came to 17 bases. This CDR3 reads CASSPSPGQFNYGYTF. In DNA form, the CDR3 reads TGTGCCAGCAGCCCCTCCCCCGGACAGTTTAACTATGGCTACACCTTC.

The chain employs TRBV3-1 (or the pseudogene TRBV3-2) and TRBJ1-5; D not resolved. Trimming left V 0 bases short and J 6 bases short, with 12 bases between. Germline V lookup: CDR1 LGHDT, CDR2 YNNKEL (reference sequence). CDR3 length equals 15 residues. The CDR3 region is CASSQDSVYGQPQHF. The CDR3 DNA sequence: TGTGCCAGCAGCCAAGATAGTGTATACGGTCAGCCCCAGCATTTT.

This sequence joins TRBV18 and TRBJ2-7; 7 nucleotides line up with TRBD1. The CDR3 consists of 15 residues. Germline-derived CDR1 and CDR2 are KGHSH and LQKENI. The trim removed 3 bases at V and 4 bases at J, leaving 9 bases unmatched. The CDR3 DNA follows: TGTGCCAGCTCACCTCCAACAGGGGAAGGATACGAGCAGTACTTC. Translated: CASSPPTGEGYEQYF.

A single count supports this clone. The CDR3 region has the DNA TGTGCCAGCAGTCTAGGGGGCGAGCAGTACTTC. This gives the protein CASSLGGEQYF. This chain connects TRBV27 to TRBJ2-7; perhaps TRBD1 as D (6 bases). Germline CDR1 and CDR2: MNHEY and SMNVEV (reference sequence). This CDR3 region has 11 residues. V lost 5 bases and J 6 bases, leaving 8 bases between the germline ends.

The rearrangement links TRBV11-2 to TRBJ1-6; TRBD1 matches at 11 bases. Trimming cost V 11 bases and J 10 bases; bases outside gene matches: 10. The CDR3 spans 14 residues. CDR1 SGHAT and CDR2 FQNNGV come from the germline V gene. In DNA form, the CDR3 reads TGTGCCGCGGGGATTGGGACAGGGGGATCACCCCTCCACTTT. Amino acids: CAAGIGTGGSPLHF.

The genes are TRBV2 and TRBJ1-6; the D gene is possibly TRBD1 (5 bases). V dropped 4 bases and J dropped 10 bases, with 20 bases sitting between them. Germline CDR1 is SNHLY and CDR2 is FYNNEI. The CDR3 totals 16 residues. CDR3 DNA sequence: TGTGCCAGCAGTGGTTTGGGGGGGACGCCGTCATCACCCCTCCACTTT. Protein product: CASSGLGGTPSSPLHF.

The chain joins TRBV30 to TRBJ1-3; TRBD1 matches at 9 bases. V was clipped by 2 bases and J by 5 bases; unmatched bases: 4. Germline V gene sequence: CDR1 GTSNPN, CDR2 SVGIG (reference sequence). CDR3 length equals 14 residues. CDR3: CAWSTGQGRNTIYF. CDR3 sequence (DNA): TGTGCCTGGAGTACCGGACAGGGGAGAAACACCATATATTTT.

The chain has TRBV28 and TRBJ1-3; D ambiguous. Trimming cost V 3 bases and J 4 bases, with 4 bases left between them. This CDR3 has 12 amino acids. CDR1 and CDR2 from the germline V gene are MDHEN and SYDVKM. In DNA form, the CDR3 reads TGTGCCAGCAGTTTTGGCGGAAACACCATATATTTT. It encodes CASSFGGNTIYF.

This chain uses TRBV4-1 with TRBJ1-4; 7 nucleotides line up with TRBD1. The trim removed 6 bases at V and 12 bases at J, leaving 13 bases unmatched. Looked up from germline, CDR1 is MGHRA and CDR2 is YSYEKL. The CDR3 contains 14 residues. As DNA, the CDR3 is TGCGCCAGCAGACCCACAGGGGACCAGGGGGAACTGTTTTTT. This codes for CASRPTGDQGELFF.

The chain is built from TRBV6-2 or TRBV6-3 and TRBJ2-3; D is undetermined. V was shortened by 2 bases and J by 3 bases, with 12 bases between the two germline ends. Germline V gene lookup returns CDR1 MNHEY and CDR2 SVGEGT. This CDR3 is 15 amino acids long. This CDR3 is CASSYEAYQTDTQYF. The CDR3, as DNA: TGTGCCAGCAGTTACGAAGCCTATCAAACAGATACGCAGTATTTT.

The chain has TRBV4-2 and TRBJ2-7; tentatively, D is TRBD1 (5 bases). There are 18 residues in the CDR3. The V gene's germline CDR1 is LGHNA and CDR2 YNFKEQ. Trimming pared 3 bases from V and 1 base from J, leaving 22 bases between. CDR3 sequence (DNA): TGTGCCAGCAGCCAGATCGACCAGGTAGGGGCGATATCCTACGAGCAGTACTTC. This sequence encodes CASSQIDQVGAISYEQYF.

The chain carries TRBV27 and TRBJ2-7; possible D gene TRBD2, 5 bases. Trimming took 5 bases from V and 4 from J, leaving 9 bases between them. The CDR3 is 12 residues long. Germline CDR1 and CDR2: MNHEY and SMNVEV (reference sequence). This CDR3 is CASSPPGYEQYF. The CDR3 region has the DNA TGTGCCAGCAGTCCTCCGGGGTACGAGCAGTACTTC.

This chain joins TRBV3-1 (or the pseudogene TRBV3-2) and TRBJ2-1, with 13 nucleotides matching TRBD2. Germline CDR1 and CDR2: LGHDT and YNNKEL (reference sequence). V was clipped by 1 base and J by 9 bases; unmatched bases: 9. This CDR3 has 17 residues. CDR3 protein: CASSQGTGTSGASEQFF. In DNA, the CDR3 is TGTGCCAGCAGCCAAGGGACGGGGACTAGCGGGGCGAGTGAGCAGTTCTTC.

This clone was seen more than once but under ten times. The CDR3 DNA follows: TGTGCCAGCAGTCTCAGGGGGAGCACTGAAGCTTTCTTT. Translation gives CASSLRGSTEAFF. This chain connects TRBV3-1 (or the pseudogene TRBV3-2) to TRBJ1-1, with 7 positions matching TRBD1. V shed 6 bases, J shed 4 bases, and the junction held 5 bases outside the gene matches. There are 13 residues in the CDR3. CDR1 is LGHDT, CDR2 YNNKEL, per germline (reference sequence).

The chain has TRBV11-3 and TRBJ2-1; 8 bases map to TRBD1. Losses at the gene ends were 8 bases for V and 0 bases for J; bases not matched to a gene: 6. Germline loops: CDR1 SGHNT, CDR2 YENEEA. The CDR3 runs 15 residues. The CDR3 is CASSQGAGSYNEQFF. The CDR3 DNA follows: TGTGCCAGCTCTCAGGGGGCAGGCTCCTACAATGAGCAGTTCTTC.

V is TRBV5-6 and J is TRBJ2-5; 9 positions agree with TRBD1. J gave up 5 bases and V 4 bases, and 6 bases lay outside the gene matches. The CDR3 runs 14 residues. Germline V gene sequence: CDR1 SGHDT, CDR2 YYEEEE. The CDR3 coding sequence is TGTGCCAGCAGCACGCGACAGGGGGGCGAGACCCAGTACTTC. It is translated as CASSTRQGGETQYF.

The genes are TRBV2 and TRBJ1-1; no firm D call. The CDR3 spans 13 residues. The ends were cut back, 6 bases at V and 1 base at J, with 9 bases in the middle. In germline, CDR1 is SNHLY, CDR2 FYNNEI. CDR3 DNA sequence: TGTGCCAGCAGAAAATTACAGAACACTGAAGCTTTCTTT. As protein: CASRKLQNTEAFF.

The CDR3 nucleotides are TGCGCCAGCAGCAGGTCGGAAGGGGACGAGCAGTACTTC. Amino acid sequence: CASSRSEGDEQYF. The chain has TRBV5-1 and TRBJ2-7, with D perhaps matching TRBD1 (5 bases). The CDR3 has 13 amino acids. CDR1 and CDR2 from the germline V gene are SGHRS and YFSETQ. Trimming removed 4 bases at V and 5 bases at J, with 13 bases between. The variable domain in full, with the rest retrieved from reference TRBV5-1 and TRBJ2-7, is KAGVTQTPRYLIKTRGQQVTLSCSPISGHRSVSWYQQTPGQGLQFLFEYFSETQRNKGNFPGRFSGRQFSNSRSEMNVSTLELGDSALYLCASSRSEGDEQYFGPGTRLTVT.

The V and J genes are TRBV9 and TRBJ2-7, with 10 bases lining up with TRBD1. V shed 2 bases, J shed 4 bases, and the junction held 6 bases outside the gene matches. The length of the CDR3 is 15 residues. The germline CDR1 and CDR2 sequences are SGDLS and YYNGEE. CDR3 nucleotides: TGTGCCAGCAGCGTTACCGACAGGGGGCATTACGAGCAGTACTTC. Its protein product is CASSVTDRGHYEQYF. The full variable domain, rest sourced from reference TRBV9 and TRBJ2-7, is DSGVTQTPKHLITATGQRVTLRCSPRSGDLSVYWYQQSLDQGLQFLIQYYNGEERAKGNILERFSAQQFPDLHSELNLSSLELGDSALYFCASSVTDRGHYEQYFGPGTRLTVT.

This chain uses TRBV12-3 or TRBV12-4 with TRBJ1-4, with unresolved D. V was shortened by 5 bases and J by 8 bases, with 12 bases between the two germline ends. There are 13 residues in the CDR3. CDR3 residues: CASSTGSREKLFF. DNA of the CDR3: TGTGCCAGCAGTACGGGGTCTAGGGAAAAACTGTTTTTT.